Sequencing of this T cell receptor (beta chain) was carried out in a study of cytomegalovirus exposure and HLA in healthy donors. In the study overall: A later analysis reported the approximately 120 validation repertoires used the same platform as the approximately 670 first-cohort repertoires. Study-level results: Cytomegalovirus association was assigned to approximately 180 TCR beta chains.

Repertoires were generated with immunoSEQ multiplex PCR, while TCRdb's copy carries only in-frame clones and drops some. The repertoire holds about 160,000 clones, with 86% as singletons. The CDR3 runs 16 residues. Trimming took 4 bases from V and 2 from J; bases not matched to a gene: 9. CDR1 is MGHDK and CDR2 is SYGVNS in the germline V gene. Note on this clone: The antigen is undetermined.

The sequence derives from a woman aged 30 to 39 in good health and CMV-seronegative. The chain links TRBV25-1 to TRBJ2-7, with TRBD1 identical over 9 bases. Input material: PBMCs. CDR3 region: CASSATGTGIPYEQYF. CDR3 DNA sequence: TGTGCCAGCAGTGCTACCGGGACAGGGATTCCCTACGAGCAGTACTTC.